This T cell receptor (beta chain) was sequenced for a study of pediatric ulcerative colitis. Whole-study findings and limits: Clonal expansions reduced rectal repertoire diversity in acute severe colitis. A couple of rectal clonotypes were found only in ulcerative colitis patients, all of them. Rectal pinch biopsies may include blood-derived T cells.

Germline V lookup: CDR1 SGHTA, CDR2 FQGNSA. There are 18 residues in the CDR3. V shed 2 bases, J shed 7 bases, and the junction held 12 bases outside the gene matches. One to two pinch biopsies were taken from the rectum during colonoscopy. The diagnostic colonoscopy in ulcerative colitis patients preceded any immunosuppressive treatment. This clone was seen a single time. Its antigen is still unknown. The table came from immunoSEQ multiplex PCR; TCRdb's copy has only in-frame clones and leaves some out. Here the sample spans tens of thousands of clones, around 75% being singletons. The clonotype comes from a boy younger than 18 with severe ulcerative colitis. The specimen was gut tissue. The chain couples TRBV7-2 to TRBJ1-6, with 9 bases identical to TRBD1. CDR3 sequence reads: CASSLFLGGQGTNSPLHF. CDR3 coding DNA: TGTGCCAGCAGCTTATTTTTGGGGGGACAGGGTACGAATTCACCCCTCCACTTT.